What follows is one T cell receptor beta chain and its context. Some clones are missing from TCRdb's copy, which holds only in-frame ones; the method was immunoSEQ multiplex PCR. The sample lists tens of thousands of clones, 75% to 90% occurring once. Exclusion applied to patients with autoimmune disease history or systemic immunosuppression. These data belong to a study of OX40 agonist ivuxolimab in advanced cancers. Study details: Three patients got partial responses; one had hepatocellular carcinoma and two had cutaneous melanoma.

The sequenced sample was CD4+ or CD8+ T cells sorted from blood, obtained in a trial of the OX40 agonist ivuxolimab. This clonotype originated in an adult with an advanced solid tumor such as melanoma, head and neck, liver or kidney cancer.

CDR3 region: CASSETGTYEQYF. In DNA form, the CDR3 reads TGTGCCAGCAGTGAGACGGGCACCTACGAGCAGTACTTC. The V and J genes are TRBV2 and TRBJ2-7; D is undetermined. This CDR3 region has 13 residues. Germline CDR1 reads SNHLY; CDR2 reads FYNNEI. The V and J ends lost 3 bases and 2 bases respectively, with 8 bases between them.